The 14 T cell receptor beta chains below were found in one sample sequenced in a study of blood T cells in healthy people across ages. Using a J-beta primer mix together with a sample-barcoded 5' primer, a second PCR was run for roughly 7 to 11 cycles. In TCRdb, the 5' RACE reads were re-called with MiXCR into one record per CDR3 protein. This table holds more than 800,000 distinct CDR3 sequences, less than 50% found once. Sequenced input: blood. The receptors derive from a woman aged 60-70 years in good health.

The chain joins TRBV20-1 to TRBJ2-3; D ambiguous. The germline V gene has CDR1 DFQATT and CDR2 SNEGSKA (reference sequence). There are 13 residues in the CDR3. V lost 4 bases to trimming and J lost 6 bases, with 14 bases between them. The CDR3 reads CSATRPSVDTQYF. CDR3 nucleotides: TGCAGTGCTACCAGACCGAGTGTGGATACGCAGTATTTT.

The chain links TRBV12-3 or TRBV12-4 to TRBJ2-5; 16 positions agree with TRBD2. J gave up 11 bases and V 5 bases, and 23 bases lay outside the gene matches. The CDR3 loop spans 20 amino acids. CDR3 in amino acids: CASSPEGTSGREGPYNEQYF. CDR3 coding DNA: TGTGCCAGCAGTCCCGAGGGGACTAGCGGGAGGGAAGGACCCTACAATGAGCAGTACTTC.

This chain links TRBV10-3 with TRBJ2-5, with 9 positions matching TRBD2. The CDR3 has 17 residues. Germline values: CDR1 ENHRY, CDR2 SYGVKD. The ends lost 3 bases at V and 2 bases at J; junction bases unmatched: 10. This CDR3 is CAISDRVGTSGQETQYF. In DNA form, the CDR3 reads TGTGCCATCAGTGATCGGGTGGGCACTAGCGGGCAAGAGACCCAGTACTTC.

The CDR3 protein is CASSPSGVAGSGTQYF. The CDR3 DNA reads TGTGCCAGCAGTCCCTCCGGGGTAGCGGGGTCGGGGACCCAGTACTTC. The rearrangement links TRBV28 to TRBJ2-5; 8 bases map to TRBD2. Trimming took 5 bases from V and 7 from J; bases not matched to a gene: 15. This CDR3 contains 16 residues. Germline V CDR1 and CDR2: MDHEN, SYDVKM.

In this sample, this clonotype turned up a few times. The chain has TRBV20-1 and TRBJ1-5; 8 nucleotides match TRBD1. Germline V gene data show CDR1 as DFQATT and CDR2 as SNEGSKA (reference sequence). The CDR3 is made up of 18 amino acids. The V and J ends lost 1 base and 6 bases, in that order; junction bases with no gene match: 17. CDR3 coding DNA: TGCAGTGCTAGAGCCAGCGGCAGGGGGCTTCTTTCGGGTCAGCCCCAGCATTTT. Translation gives CSARASGRGLLSGQPQHF.

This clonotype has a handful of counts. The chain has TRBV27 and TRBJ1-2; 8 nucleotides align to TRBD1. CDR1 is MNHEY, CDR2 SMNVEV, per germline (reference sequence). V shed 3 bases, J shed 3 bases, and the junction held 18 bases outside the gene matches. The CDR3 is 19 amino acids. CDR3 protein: CASSFTRLGGTGPDYGYTF. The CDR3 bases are TGTGCCAGCAGTTTTACCCGACTAGGGGGGACAGGTCCGGACTATGGCTACACCTTC.

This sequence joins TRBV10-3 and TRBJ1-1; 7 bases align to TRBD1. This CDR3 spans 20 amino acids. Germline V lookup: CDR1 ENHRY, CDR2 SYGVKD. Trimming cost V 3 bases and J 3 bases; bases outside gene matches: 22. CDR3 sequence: CAISEGRETYDREGDTEAFF. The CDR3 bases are TGTGCCATCAGTGAAGGGAGAGAGACTTATGACAGGGAGGGTGACACTGAAGCTTTCTTT.

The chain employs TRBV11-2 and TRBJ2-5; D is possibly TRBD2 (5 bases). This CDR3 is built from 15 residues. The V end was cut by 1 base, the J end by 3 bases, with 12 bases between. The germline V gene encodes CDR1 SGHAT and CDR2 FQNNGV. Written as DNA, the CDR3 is TGTGCCAGCAGCTTAGTGGGTCTGGGAGAAGAGACCCAGTACTTC. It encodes CASSLVGLGEETQYF.

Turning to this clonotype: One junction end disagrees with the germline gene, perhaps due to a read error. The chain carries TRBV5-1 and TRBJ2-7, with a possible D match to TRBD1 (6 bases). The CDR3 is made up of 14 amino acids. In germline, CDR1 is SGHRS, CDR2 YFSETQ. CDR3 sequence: CASSLGTASYGQYF. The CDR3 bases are TGCGCCAGCAGCTTGGGGACAGCCTCCTACGGGCAGTACTTC. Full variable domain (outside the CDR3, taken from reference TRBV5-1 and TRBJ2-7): KAGVTQTPRYLIKTRGQQVTLSCSPISGHRSVSWYQQTPGQGLQFLFEYFSETQRNKGNFPGRFSGRQFSNSRSEMNVSTLELGDSALYLCASSLGTASYGQYFGPGTRLTVT.

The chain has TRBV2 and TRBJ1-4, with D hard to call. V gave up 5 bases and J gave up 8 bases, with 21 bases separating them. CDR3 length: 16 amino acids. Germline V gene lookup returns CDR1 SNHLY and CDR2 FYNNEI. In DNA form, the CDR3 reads TGTGCCAGCAGTCCAGAAGCGACTACTTTAGGGGAAAAACTGTTTTTT. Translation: CASSPEATTLGEKLFF.

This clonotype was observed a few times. The CDR3 loop reads CSARDRSVPVEYF. CDR3 coding DNA: TGCAGTGCTAGAGACCGCTCCGTCCCGGTAGAGTACTTC. This rearrangement joins TRBV20-1 to TRBJ2-5; no definite D call. Trimming shortened V by 0 bases and J by 12 bases, and 17 bases separated the two germline ends. CDR3 size: 13 residues. In germline, CDR1 is DFQATT, CDR2 SNEGSKA (reference sequence).

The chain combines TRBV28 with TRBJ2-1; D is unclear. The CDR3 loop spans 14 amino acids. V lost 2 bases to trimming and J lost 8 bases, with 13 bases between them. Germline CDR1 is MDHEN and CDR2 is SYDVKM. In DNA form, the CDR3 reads TGTGCCAGCAGTTTAGGTTTTGGTGGGCATGAGCAGTTCTTC. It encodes CASSLGFGGHEQFF.

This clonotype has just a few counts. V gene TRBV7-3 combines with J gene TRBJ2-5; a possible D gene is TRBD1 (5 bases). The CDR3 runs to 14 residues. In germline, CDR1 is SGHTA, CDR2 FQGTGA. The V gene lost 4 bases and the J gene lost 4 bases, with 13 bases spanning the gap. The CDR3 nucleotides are TGTGCCAGCAGCTCCTCAGGGTGGGGAGAGACCCAGTACTTC. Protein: CASSSSGWGETQYF.

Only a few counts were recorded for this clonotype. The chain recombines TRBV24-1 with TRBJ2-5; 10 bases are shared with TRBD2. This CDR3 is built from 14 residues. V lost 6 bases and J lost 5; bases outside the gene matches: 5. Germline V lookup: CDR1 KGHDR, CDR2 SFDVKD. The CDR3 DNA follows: TGTGCCACCAGTCCTAGCGGGAGCGGGGAGACCCAGTACTTC. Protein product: CATSPSGSGETQYF.